A selection of T cell receptor beta chains follows, all from one sample in a study of PD-L1 blockade in urothelial cancer. Sequencing used immunoSEQ multiplex PCR; TCRdb keeps in-frame clones, though not all of them. The sample has 50,000 or so clones; around 80% are singletons. This sample comprised PBMCs, obtained around atezolizumab (anti-PD-L1) treatment. These receptors came from a man between 65 and 80 years old with urothelial cancer. CDR3s include the opening cysteine and the closing phenylalanine or tryptophan. Each record gives: J gene, clone size, D gene, V gene, CDR3 protein, CDR3 DNA. A D gene is named only where the DNA matches it firmly. Clone size is shown for a subset of rows, as once, few, many or a class of expanded clone.

TRBJ2-7 | NA | NA | TRBV29-1 | CSVRLNSREQYF | TGCAGCGTCCGCCTAAACTCACGCGAGCAGTACTTC
TRBJ2-1 | NA | TRBD1 | TRBV6-1 | CASSRTGSSYNEQFF | TGTGCCAGCAGCCGGACAGGGAGCTCCTACAATGAGCAGTTCTTC
TRBJ2-1 | NA | NA | TRBV11-3 | CASSLDGGEQFF | TGTGCCAGCAGCTTAGACGGGGGTGAGCAGTTCTTC
TRBJ2-5 | NA | TRBD1 | TRBV2 | CASNLDREQTQYF | TGTGCCAGCAATCTCGACAGGGAACAGACCCAGTACTTC
TRBJ2-1 | NA | TRBD1 | TRBV10-3 | CAIKTGQGSHEQFF | TGTGCCATCAAGACGGGACAGGGGAGCCATGAGCAGTTCTTC
TRBJ2-3 | few | TRBD2 | TRBV29-1 | CSVHSGSPDTQYF | TGCAGCGTACATAGCGGGAGCCCAGATACGCAGTATTTT
TRBJ1-1 | NA | NA | TRBV5-1 | CASSATPGPTEAFF | TGCGCCAGCAGCGCAACCCCAGGGCCCACTGAAGCTTTCTTT
TRBJ1-5 | few | TRBD1 | TRBV2 | CASSETGFNQPQHF | TGTGCCAGCAGCGAGACAGGGTTCAATCAGCCCCAGCATTTT
TRBJ1-1 | NA | NA | TRBV11-2 | CASSTIAGGTEAFF | TGTGCCAGCAGCACAATAGCCGGGGGGACTGAAGCTTTCTTT
TRBJ2-2 | NA | NA | TRBV5-5 | CASSLRPLGGTGELFF | TGTGCCAGCAGCTTGCGCCCTCTAGGGGGAACCGGGGAGCTGTTTTTT
TRBJ2-3 | few | TRBD1 | TRBV9 | CASSVGQGVTDTQYF | TGTGCCAGCAGCGTGGGACAGGGAGTAACAGATACGCAGTATTTT
TRBJ2-7 | few | TRBD1 | TRBV5-1 | CASSATGVYEQYF | TGCGCCAGCAGCGCTACAGGGGTGTACGAGCAGTACTTC
TRBJ2-3 | NA | NA | TRBV11-3 | CASSLGLGTSTDTQYF | TGTGCCAGCAGCTTAGGTCTTGGGACTAGCACAGATACGCAGTATTTT
TRBJ2-2 | NA | TRBD2 | TRBV6-5 | CASRPRLAGAGELFF | TGTGCCAGCAGACCCCGACTAGCGGGAGCCGGGGAGCTGTTTTTT